This is a list of T cell receptor beta chains from one sample in a study of blood T cell repertoires in COVID-19. Repertoires were generated with immunoSEQ multiplex PCR, while TCRdb's copy carries only in-frame clones and drops some. The sample has about 180,000 clones; roughly 77% are singletons. Sequencing was performed on peripheral blood. These receptors came from a woman of 80 years or more with COVID-19, enrolled during active disease. Each CDR3 is given with its conserved first and last residue. D genes are given only for firm matches. The size field is filled for only some rows; it gives once, few, many or a size class.

D: NA
size: NA
J: TRBJ1-1
V: TRBV28
CDR3: CASSRQLREAFF

D: TRBD1
size: NA
J: TRBJ2-4
V: TRBV15
CDR3: CATSRTDRGAKNIQYF

D: TRBD2
size: NA
J: TRBJ2-7
V: TRBV28
CDR3: CASSSPSGRNRYEQYF

D: NA
size: NA
J: TRBJ2-7
V: TRBV6-1
CDR3: CASSELPGGTEQYF

D: NA
size: NA
J: TRBJ2-1
V: TRBV7-2
CDR3: CASSFYGGPYNEQFF

D: NA
size: NA
J: TRBJ2-1
V: TRBV7-8
CDR3: CASSRLNTVLFF

D: NA
size: NA
J: TRBJ2-3
V: TRBV5-1
CDR3: CASSLAVNTDTQYF

D: TRBD1
size: once
J: TRBJ1-6
V: TRBV3-1/TRBV3-2
CDR3: CASSLMTSRGPRTPLHF

D: TRBD2
size: few
J: TRBJ2-3
V: TRBV29-1
CDR3: CSVKLAGGNTDTQYF

D: NA
size: NA
J: TRBJ1-5
V: TRBV3-1/TRBV3-2
CDR3: CASSQAGDGQPQHF

D: NA
size: few
J: TRBJ2-2
V: TRBV18
CDR3: CASSPGTGPGTGELFF

D: NA
size: NA
J: TRBJ2-1
V: TRBV9
CDR3: CASSVASSYNEQFF

D: NA
size: NA
J: TRBJ2-7
V: TRBV27
CDR3: CASSYRAESSYEQYF

D: TRBD1
size: NA
J: TRBJ1-5
V: TRBV18
CDR3: CASSVTGTGGQPQHF

D: NA
size: NA
J: TRBJ1-2
V: TRBV29-1
CDR3: CSAQDSSYGYTF

D: TRBD1
size: NA
J: TRBJ1-4
V: TRBV11-3
CDR3: CASSLEGPGQGGEKLFF

D: TRBD2
size: NA
J: TRBJ2-2
V: TRBV4-2
CDR3: CASSPLAGGSTGELFF

D: NA
size: NA
J: TRBJ1-1
V: TRBV5-1
CDR3: CASSLLPVNTEAFF

D: NA
size: few
J: TRBJ2-7
V: TRBV6-5
CDR3: CATISGTYEQYF

D: TRBD1
size: NA
J: TRBJ1-6
V: TRBV30
CDR3: CAWSVQGVGSPLHF

D: NA
size: NA
J: TRBJ1-2
V: TRBV19
CDR3: CASSMGQIGYGYTF

D: NA
size: NA
J: TRBJ1-2
V: TRBV2
CDR3: CASSEKRGGLNYGYTF

D: TRBD1
size: NA
J: TRBJ1-1
V: TRBV27
CDR3: CASSLRQGGTEAFF

D: NA
size: NA
J: TRBJ2-1
V: TRBV18
CDR3: CASSPTGSLNEQFF

D: NA
size: NA
J: TRBJ1-4
V: TRBV1
CDR3: CTSSQGRRNNEKLFF

D: TRBD1
size: NA
J: TRBJ1-4
V: TRBV30
CDR3: CAWMRGQENEKLFF

D: TRBD1
size: once
J: TRBJ2-1
V: TRBV5-4
CDR3: CASSLDTGAHNEQFF

D: NA
size: NA
J: TRBJ2-3
V: TRBV5-1
CDR3: CASSLAPGVGTDTQYF

D: TRBD2
size: NA
J: TRBJ2-7
V: TRBV9
CDR3: CASSVEAGGFEQYF

D: NA
size: NA
J: TRBJ2-5
V: TRBV3-1/TRBV3-2
CDR3: CASSLGPKQSLETQYF

D: NA
size: NA
J: TRBJ2-7
V: TRBV12-3/TRBV12-4
CDR3: CASSLVESYEQYF

D: NA
size: few
J: TRBJ2-6
V: TRBV11-3
CDR3: CASSQERTGGTNVLTF

D: NA
size: NA
J: TRBJ2-3
V: TRBV9
CDR3: CASSVSIYTDTQYF

D: TRBD2
size: once
J: TRBJ2-2
V: TRBV6-2/TRBV6-3
CDR3: CASSDRLAGGLGYTGELFF

D: NA
size: NA
J: TRBJ1-1
V: TRBV7-9
CDR3: CASSLASQVGEAFF

D: NA
size: NA
J: TRBJ2-7
V: TRBV15
CDR3: CATSRDPLVGYEQYF

D: TRBD1
size: NA
J: TRBJ2-5
V: TRBV7-2
CDR3: CASSPDRGGETQYF

D: TRBD2
size: once
J: TRBJ2-5
V: TRBV9
CDR3: CASSPRGASGGETQYF

D: TRBD2
size: many
J: TRBJ2-5
V: TRBV2
CDR3: CASSGGLAGGQTQYF

D: TRBD2
size: NA
J: TRBJ2-5
V: TRBV30
CDR3: CAWTGTSGGAWETQYF